This passage covers 17 T cell receptor beta chains from one sample sequenced in a study of blood T cell repertoires in COVID-19. Produced via immunoSEQ multiplex PCR; TCRdb's table is partial and in-frame only. The table lists approximately 150,000 clones, about 85% of them singletons. Sequencing was performed on peripheral blood. The receptor set was obtained from a man aged 35 to 55 with acute or convalescent COVID-19.

The chain links TRBV11-3 to TRBJ2-3; no clear D gene. The CDR3 spans 13 residues. Trimming pared 1 base from V and 4 bases from J, leaving 6 bases between. CDR1 and CDR2 (germline): SGHNT, YENEEA. CDR3 amino acids: CASSLGRSDTQYF. In DNA form, the CDR3 reads TGTGCCAGCAGCTTAGGCAGATCAGATACGCAGTATTTT.

The chain uses TRBV6-5 and TRBJ2-1; perhaps TRBD2 as D (5 bases). The CDR3 contains 15 residues. V lost 0 bases to trimming and J lost 4 bases, with 10 bases between them. Germline assignment: CDR1 MNHEY and CDR2 SVGAGI. CDR3 residues: CASSYSPADYNEQFF. CDR3 coding DNA: TGTGCCAGCAGTTACTCGCCAGCGGATTACAATGAGCAGTTCTTC.

The chain couples TRBV28 to TRBJ1-5, with TRBD1 as a possible D gene (5 bases). The V gene's germline CDR1 is MDHEN and CDR2 SYDVKM. V was cut by 6 bases and J by 2 bases, with 11 bases left in between. The CDR3 contains 14 residues. This CDR3 is CASRGGSGNQPQHF. In nucleotides, the CDR3 is TGTGCCAGCAGGGGGGGTAGTGGCAATCAGCCCCAGCATTTT.

The chain carries TRBV2 and TRBJ2-3; 9 bases are shared with TRBD1. The trim removed 1 base at V and 0 bases at J, leaving 2 bases unmatched. The germline V gene has CDR1 SNHLY and CDR2 FYNNEI. The CDR3 length is 16 residues. The CDR3 DNA sequence: TGTGCCAGCAGTGAAGGTGGACAGGGGAGCACAGATACGCAGTATTTT. It is translated as CASSEGGQGSTDTQYF. Combining the CDR3 with reference TRBV2 and TRBJ2-3 gives the whole variable domain EPEVTQTPSHQVTQMGQEVILRCVPISNHLYFYWYRQILGQKVEFLVSFYNNEISEKSEIFDDQFSVERPDGSNFTLKIRSTKLEDSAMYFCASSEGGQGSTDTQYFGPGTRLTVL.

This sequence joins TRBV11-3 and TRBJ2-5, with TRBD2 identical over 7 bases. Germline V lookup: CDR1 SGHNT, CDR2 YENEEA. V lost 5 bases, J lost 6 bases, and 6 bases stayed unmatched. This CDR3 is built from 13 residues. The CDR3 sequence is CASSEGREKTQYF. Written as DNA, the CDR3 is TGTGCCAGCAGCGAGGGGAGGGAGAAGACCCAGTACTTC.

J is TRBJ1-1 and V is TRBV1. TRBV1 is recorded as a pseudogene. The CDR3 totals 14 residues. CDR3 protein: CTSSQDSGSAEAFF. The CDR3 DNA follows: TGCACCAGCAGCCAAGATAGCGGGAGTGCTGAAGCTTTCTTT.

The rearrangement links TRBV30 to TRBJ1-1, with a tentative D call TRBD1 (5 bases). Trimming shortened V by 2 bases and J by 8 bases, and 15 bases separated the two germline ends. This CDR3 spans 13 amino acids. Germline V gene data show CDR1 as GTSNPN and CDR2 as SVGIG (reference sequence). The CDR3 nucleotides read TGTGCCTGGAGTCCCGGGACCCGGGGGGAAGCTTTCTTT. Amino acid sequence: CAWSPGTRGEAFF.

This chain connects TRBV5-1 to TRBJ2-3; possibly TRBD2 for D (6 bases). The germline gives CDR1 SGHRS, CDR2 YFSETQ. V gave up 0 bases and J gave up 0 bases, with 11 bases separating them. The CDR3 length is 16 residues. The CDR3, as DNA: TGCGCCAGCAGCTTGGTGATTGGGGGGAGCACAGATACGCAGTATTTT. It translates to CASSLVIGGSTDTQYF.

There are a few counts of this clone. This rearrangement joins TRBV28 to TRBJ1-2, with D maybe TRBD1 (6 bases). The CDR3 totals 13 residues. V gave up 4 bases and J gave up 3 bases, with 9 bases separating them. Germline V CDR1 and CDR2: MDHEN, SYDVKM. CDR3 sequence (DNA): TGTGCCAGCAGTTCAGGGGACGACTATGGCTACACCTTC. Translated: CASSSGDDYGYTF.

The chain combines TRBV6-1 with TRBJ1-3, with 7 positions matching TRBD1. V trimming: 3 bases; J trimming: 8 bases; junction bases outside the gene matches: 4. The CDR3 runs 13 residues. CDR1 and CDR2 from the germline V gene are MNHNS and SASEGT. This CDR3 is CASSDRQGDTIYF. The DNA for the CDR3 is TGTGCCAGCAGTGACCGACAGGGAGACACCATATATTTT.

The chain is built from TRBV25-1 and TRBJ1-6; TRBD1 matches at 9 bases. The trim removed 6 bases at V and 9 bases at J, leaving 9 bases unmatched. This CDR3 spans 15 amino acids. Germline V lookup: CDR1 MGHDK, CDR2 SYGVNS. The CDR3 sequence: CASSTGGMGRSPLHF. CDR3 bases: TGTGCCAGCAGCACAGGGGGCATGGGTCGTTCACCCCTCCACTTT.

The V gene is TRBV7-3, the J gene TRBJ2-7; 8 positions agree with TRBD1. Unmatched junction bases numbered 1, after V lost 1 base and J lost 11 bases. The germline V gene has CDR1 SGHTA and CDR2 FQGTGA. The CDR3 has 11 amino acids. Here the CDR3 reads CASSLRDRKYF. DNA for the CDR3: TGTGCCAGCAGCTTAAGGGACAGGAAGTACTTC.

The rearrangement links TRBV5-6 to TRBJ1-1, with D unclear. The ends were cut back, 2 bases at V and 0 bases at J, with 5 bases in the middle. Germline V lookup: CDR1 SGHDT, CDR2 YYEEEE. The CDR3 length is 13 residues. CDR3 protein: CASSFPLNTEAFF. CDR3 DNA sequence: TGTGCCAGCAGCTTTCCTCTGAACACTGAAGCTTTCTTT. Complete variable domain (other parts from reference TRBV5-6 and TRBJ1-1): DAGVTQSPTHLIKTRGQQVTLRCSPKSGHDTVSWYQQALGQGPQFIFQYYEEEERQRGNFPDRFSGHQFPNYSSELNVNALLLGDSALYLCASSFPLNTEAFFGQGTRLTVV.

The gene calls are TRBV19 and TRBJ1-1; 9 nucleotides line up with TRBD1. This CDR3 region has 15 residues. Trimming took 6 bases from V and 6 from J; bases not matched to a gene: 11. Per the germline V gene, CDR1 is LNHDA and CDR2 is SQIVND (reference sequence). The CDR3 DNA is TGTGCCAGTAGCCCACCGGGACAGGGAGCCCCTGAAGCTTTCTTT. Protein product: CASSPPGQGAPEAFF.

The V call is TRBV25-1, the J call TRBJ1-5; 8 bases are shared with TRBD1. This CDR3 is 13 amino acids long. J lost 3 bases, V lost 8 bases, and 3 bases had no gene match. Germline loops: CDR1 MGHDK, CDR2 SYGVNS. DNA for the CDR3: TGTGCCAGCCAGGACAGGGACAATCAGCCCCAGCATTTT. It translates to CASQDRDNQPQHF.

The J gene is TRBJ2-5, the V gene TRBV29-1, with a weak D call TRBD2 (6 bases). The CDR3 loop spans 15 amino acids. Trimming pared 6 bases from V and 9 bases from J, leaving 26 bases between. Germline values: CDR1 SQVTM, CDR2 ANQGSEA. DNA of the CDR3: TGCAGCGTCGATACACCGACTAGGAGCGGAAAGGCCCAGTACTTC. This encodes CSVDTPTRSGKAQYF.

The J gene is TRBJ1-1, the V gene TRBV28, with TRBD1 as a possible D gene (5 bases). CDR3 length: 14 amino acids. With 7 bases removed from V and 0 bases from J, the gap between germline ends came to 12 bases. Germline loops: CDR1 MDHEN, CDR2 SYDVKM. Here the CDR3 reads CASNLQAMNTEAFF. As DNA, the CDR3 is TGTGCCAGCAACCTACAGGCTATGAACACTGAAGCTTTCTTT.